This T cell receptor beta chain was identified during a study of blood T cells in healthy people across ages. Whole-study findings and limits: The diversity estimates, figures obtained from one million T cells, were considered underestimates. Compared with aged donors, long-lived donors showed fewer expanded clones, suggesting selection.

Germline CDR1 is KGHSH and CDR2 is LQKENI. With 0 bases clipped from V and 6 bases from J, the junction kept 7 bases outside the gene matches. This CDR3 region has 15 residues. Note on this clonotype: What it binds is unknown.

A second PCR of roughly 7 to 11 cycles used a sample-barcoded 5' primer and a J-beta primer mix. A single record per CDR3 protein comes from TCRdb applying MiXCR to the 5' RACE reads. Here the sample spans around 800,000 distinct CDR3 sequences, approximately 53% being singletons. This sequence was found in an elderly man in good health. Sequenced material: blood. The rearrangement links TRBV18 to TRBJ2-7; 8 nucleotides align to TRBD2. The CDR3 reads CASSPPTALAGEQYF. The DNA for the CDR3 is TGTGCCAGCTCACCACCGACTGCCCTAGCGGGCGAGCAGTACTTC.